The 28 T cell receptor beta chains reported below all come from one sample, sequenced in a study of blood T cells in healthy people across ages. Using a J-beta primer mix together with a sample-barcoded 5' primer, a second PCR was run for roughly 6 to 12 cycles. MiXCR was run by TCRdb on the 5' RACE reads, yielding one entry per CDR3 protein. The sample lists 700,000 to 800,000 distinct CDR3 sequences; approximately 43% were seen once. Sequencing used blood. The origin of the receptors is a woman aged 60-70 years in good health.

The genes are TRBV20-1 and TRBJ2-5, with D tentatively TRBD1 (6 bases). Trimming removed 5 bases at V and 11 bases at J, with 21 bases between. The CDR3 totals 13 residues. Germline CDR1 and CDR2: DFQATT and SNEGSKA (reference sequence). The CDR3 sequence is CSAGAPRGNEQYF. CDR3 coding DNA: TGCAGTGCTGGGGCACCCAGGGGAAATGAGCAGTACTTC.

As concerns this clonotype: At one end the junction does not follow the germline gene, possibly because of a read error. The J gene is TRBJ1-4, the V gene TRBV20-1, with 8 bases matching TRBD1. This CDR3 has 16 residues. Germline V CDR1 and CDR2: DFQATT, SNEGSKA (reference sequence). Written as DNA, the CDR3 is TGCAGTGCTACCCCTCCCCAGGGGGCCACTAAGGAAAAACTGTTTTTT. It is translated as CSATPPQGATKEKLFF.

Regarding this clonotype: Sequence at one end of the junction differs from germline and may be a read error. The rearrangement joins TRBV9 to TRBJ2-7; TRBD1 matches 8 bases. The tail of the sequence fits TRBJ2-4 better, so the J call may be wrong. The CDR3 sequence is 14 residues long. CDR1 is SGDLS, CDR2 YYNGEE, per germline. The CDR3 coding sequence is TGTGCCGGCAGCGTAGGAACAGGGGGAGACATTCAGTACTTC. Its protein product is CAGSVGTGGDIQYF.

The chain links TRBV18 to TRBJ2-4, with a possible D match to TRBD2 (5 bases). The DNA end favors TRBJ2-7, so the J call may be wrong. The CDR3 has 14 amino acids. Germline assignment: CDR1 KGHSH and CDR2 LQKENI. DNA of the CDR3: TGTGCCAGCTCACCACGGGTCGGGGACTACGAGCAGTACTTC. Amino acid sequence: CASSPRVGDYEQYF.

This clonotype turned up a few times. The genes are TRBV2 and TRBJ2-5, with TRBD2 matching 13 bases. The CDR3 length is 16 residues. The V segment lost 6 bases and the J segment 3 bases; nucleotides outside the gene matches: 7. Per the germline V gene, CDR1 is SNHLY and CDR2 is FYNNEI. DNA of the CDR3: TGTGCCAGCAGCCGTTCGGGACTAGCGGGGAAAGAGACCCAGTACTTC. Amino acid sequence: CASSRSGLAGKETQYF. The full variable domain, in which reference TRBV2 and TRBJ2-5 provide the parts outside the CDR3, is EPEVTQTPSHQVTQMGQEVILRCVPISNHLYFYWYRQILGQKVEFLVSFYNNEISEKSEIFDDQFSVERPDGSNFTLKIRSTKLEDSAMYFCASSRSGLAGKETQYFGPGTRLLVL.

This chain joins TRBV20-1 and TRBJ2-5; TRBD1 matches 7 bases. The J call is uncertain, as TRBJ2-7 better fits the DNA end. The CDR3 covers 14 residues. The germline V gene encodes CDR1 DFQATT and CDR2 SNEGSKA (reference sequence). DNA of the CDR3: TGCAGTGCTAGAGATCTGTACAGGGGCCCCGAGCAGTACTTC. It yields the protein CSARDLYRGPEQYF.

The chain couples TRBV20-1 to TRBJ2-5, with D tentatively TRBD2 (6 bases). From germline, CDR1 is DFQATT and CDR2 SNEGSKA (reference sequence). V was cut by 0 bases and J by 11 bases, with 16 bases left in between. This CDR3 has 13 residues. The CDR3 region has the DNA TGCAGTGCTAGAGATGACCTAGCGCTAGAGCAGTACTTC. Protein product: CSARDDLALEQYF.

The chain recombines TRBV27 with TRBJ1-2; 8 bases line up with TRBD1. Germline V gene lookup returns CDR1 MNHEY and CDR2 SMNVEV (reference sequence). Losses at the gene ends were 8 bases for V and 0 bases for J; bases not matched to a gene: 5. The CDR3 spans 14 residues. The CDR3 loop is CASRTGPANYGYTF. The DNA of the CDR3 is TGTGCCAGCCGGACAGGGCCAGCTAACTATGGCTACACCTTC.

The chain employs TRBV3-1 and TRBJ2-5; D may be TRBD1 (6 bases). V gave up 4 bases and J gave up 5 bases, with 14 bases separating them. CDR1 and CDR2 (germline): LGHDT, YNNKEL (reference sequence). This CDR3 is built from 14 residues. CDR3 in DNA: TGTGCCAGCAGCCTCCGACAGGTAGACGAGACCCAGTACTTC. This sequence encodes CASSLRQVDETQYF.

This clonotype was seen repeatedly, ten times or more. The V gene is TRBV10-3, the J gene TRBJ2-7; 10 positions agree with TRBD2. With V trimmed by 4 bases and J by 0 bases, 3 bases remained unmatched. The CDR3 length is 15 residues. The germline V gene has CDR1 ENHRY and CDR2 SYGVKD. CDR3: CAISGGLATSYEQYF. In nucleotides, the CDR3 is TGTGCCATCAGTGGGGGACTAGCGACCTCCTACGAGCAGTACTTC.

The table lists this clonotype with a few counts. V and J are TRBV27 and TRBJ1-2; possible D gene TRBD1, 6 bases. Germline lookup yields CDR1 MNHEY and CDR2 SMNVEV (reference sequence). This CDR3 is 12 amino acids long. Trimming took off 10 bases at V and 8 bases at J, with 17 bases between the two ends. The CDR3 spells CATKTGYSGYTF. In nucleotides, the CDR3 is TGTGCCACAAAAACAGGGTATTCGGGCTACACCTTC.

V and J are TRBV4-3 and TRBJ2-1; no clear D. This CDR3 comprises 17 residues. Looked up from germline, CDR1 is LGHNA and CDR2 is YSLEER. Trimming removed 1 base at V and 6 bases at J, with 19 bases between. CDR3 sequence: CASSQVPIGQVINEQFF. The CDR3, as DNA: TGCGCCAGCAGCCAAGTACCCATCGGGCAGGTAATCAATGAGCAGTTCTTC.

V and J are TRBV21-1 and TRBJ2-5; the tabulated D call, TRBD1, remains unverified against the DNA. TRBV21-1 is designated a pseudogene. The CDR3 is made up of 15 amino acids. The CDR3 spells CASSKESTGLETQYF. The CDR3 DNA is TGTGCCAGCAGCAAAGAATCGACAGGGCTAGAGACCCAGTACTTC.

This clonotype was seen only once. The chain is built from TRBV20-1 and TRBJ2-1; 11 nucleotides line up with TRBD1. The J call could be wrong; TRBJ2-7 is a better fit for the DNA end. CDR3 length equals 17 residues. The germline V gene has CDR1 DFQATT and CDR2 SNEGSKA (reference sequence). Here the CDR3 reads CSATRTGGADSYNEQYF. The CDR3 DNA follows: TGCAGTGCGACCCGGACAGGGGGCGCAGATTCCTACAATGAGCAGTACTTC.

CDR3 nucleotide sequence: TGTGCCAGCAGTGAAGAGGCAGGGGGAATCTATGGCTACACCTTC. It encodes CASSEEAGGIYGYTF. The V and J genes are TRBV2 and TRBJ1-2, with 7 bases matching TRBD1. Per the germline V gene, CDR1 is SNHLY and CDR2 is FYNNEI. The J segment lost 4 bases and the V segment lost 1 base, leaving 6 bases of the junction unmatched. The CDR3 has 15 residues.

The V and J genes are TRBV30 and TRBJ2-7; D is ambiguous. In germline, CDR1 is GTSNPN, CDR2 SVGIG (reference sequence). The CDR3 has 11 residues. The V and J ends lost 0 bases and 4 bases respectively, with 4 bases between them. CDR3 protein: CAWSVRYEQYF. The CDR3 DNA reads TGTGCCTGGAGTGTACGTTACGAGCAGTACTTC.

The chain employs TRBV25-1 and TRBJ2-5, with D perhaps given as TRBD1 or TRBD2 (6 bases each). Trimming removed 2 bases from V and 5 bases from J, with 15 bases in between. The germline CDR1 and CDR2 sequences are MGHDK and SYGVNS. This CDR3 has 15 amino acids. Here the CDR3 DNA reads TGTGCCAGCAGTGAAGAAGGGGGGCGTGGGGAGACCCAGTACTTC. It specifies CASSEEGGRGETQYF.

CDR3 DNA sequence: TGTGCCAGTTCAAAGTTGGGGGTGAACACTGAAGCTTTCTTT. This encodes CASSKLGVNTEAFF. J is TRBJ1-1 and V is TRBV27; TRBD1 is a possible D gene (5 bases). CDR3 length equals 14 residues. The germline V gene has CDR1 MNHEY and CDR2 SMNVEV (reference sequence). Trimming took off 9 bases at V and 0 bases at J, with 14 bases between the two ends.

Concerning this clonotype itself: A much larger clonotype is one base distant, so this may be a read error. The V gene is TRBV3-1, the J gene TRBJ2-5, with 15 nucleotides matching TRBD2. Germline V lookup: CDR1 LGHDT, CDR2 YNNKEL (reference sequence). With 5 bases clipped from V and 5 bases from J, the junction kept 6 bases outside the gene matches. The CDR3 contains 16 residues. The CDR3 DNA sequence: TGTGCCAGCAGCAGGACTAGCGGGAGGGCCTTTGAGACCCAGTACTTC. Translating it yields CASSRTSGRAFETQYF.

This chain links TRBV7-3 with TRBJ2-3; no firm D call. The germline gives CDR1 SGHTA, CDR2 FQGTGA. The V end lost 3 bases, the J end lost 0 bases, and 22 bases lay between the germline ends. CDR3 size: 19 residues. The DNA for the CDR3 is TGTGCCAGCAGCTTTACAGCAGTAGCAACACCTTCTAGCACAGATACGCAGTATTTT. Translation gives CASSFTAVATPSSTDTQYF.

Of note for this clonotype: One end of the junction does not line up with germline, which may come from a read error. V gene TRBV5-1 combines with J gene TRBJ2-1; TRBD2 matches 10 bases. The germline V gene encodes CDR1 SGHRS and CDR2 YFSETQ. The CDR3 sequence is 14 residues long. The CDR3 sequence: CASSLTSGINERFF. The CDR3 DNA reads TGCGCCAGCAGCTTGACTAGCGGGATCAATGAGCGGTTCTTC.

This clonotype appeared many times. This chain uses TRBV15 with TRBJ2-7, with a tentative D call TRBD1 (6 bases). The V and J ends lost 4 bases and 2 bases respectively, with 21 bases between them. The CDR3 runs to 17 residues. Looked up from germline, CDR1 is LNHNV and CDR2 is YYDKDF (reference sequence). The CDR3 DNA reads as TGTGCCACCAGCATCCATAACAGGGCGCCAGGCCCCTACGAGCAGTACTTC. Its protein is CATSIHNRAPGPYEQYF.

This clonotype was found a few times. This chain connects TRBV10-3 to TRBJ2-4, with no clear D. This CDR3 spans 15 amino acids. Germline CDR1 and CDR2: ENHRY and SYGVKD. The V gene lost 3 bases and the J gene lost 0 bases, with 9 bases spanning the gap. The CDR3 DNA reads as TGTGCCATCAGTGAAGGGCCTACAGCCAAAAACATTCAGTACTTC. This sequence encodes CAISEGPTAKNIQYF.

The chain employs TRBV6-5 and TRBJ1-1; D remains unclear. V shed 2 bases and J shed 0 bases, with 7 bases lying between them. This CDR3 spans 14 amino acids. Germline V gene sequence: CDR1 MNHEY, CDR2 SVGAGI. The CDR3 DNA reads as TGTGCCAGCAGTTACGGGCAGTTGAACACTGAAGCTTTCTTT. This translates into CASSYGQLNTEAFF.

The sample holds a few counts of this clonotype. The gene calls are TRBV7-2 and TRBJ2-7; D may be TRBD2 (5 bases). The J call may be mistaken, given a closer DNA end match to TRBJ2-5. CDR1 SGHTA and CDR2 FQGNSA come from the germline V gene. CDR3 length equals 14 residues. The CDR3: CASSLVVAGETQYF. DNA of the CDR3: TGTGCCAGCAGCTTAGTAGTTGCGGGAGAGACCCAGTACTTC.

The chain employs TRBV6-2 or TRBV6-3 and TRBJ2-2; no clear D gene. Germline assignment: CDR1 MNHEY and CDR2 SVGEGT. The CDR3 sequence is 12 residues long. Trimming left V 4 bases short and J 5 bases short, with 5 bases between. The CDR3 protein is CASSSETGELFF. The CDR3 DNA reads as TGTGCCAGCAGTTCAGAGACCGGGGAGCTGTTTTTT.

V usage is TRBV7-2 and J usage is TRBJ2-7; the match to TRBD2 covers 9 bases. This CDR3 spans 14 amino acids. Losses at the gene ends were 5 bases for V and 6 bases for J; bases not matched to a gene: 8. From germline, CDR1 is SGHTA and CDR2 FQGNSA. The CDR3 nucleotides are TGTGCCAGCAGCACGGCGGCGGGAGGGGTCGAGCAGTACTTC. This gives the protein CASSTAAGGVEQYF.

The DNA of the CDR3 is TGTGCCAGCAGCCAGACCGATCGGGACCGCCAATCAATCTATGGCTACACCTTC. It yields the protein CASSQTDRDRQSIYGYTF. This chain connects TRBV4-2 to TRBJ1-2; D might be TRBD1 (5 bases). The CDR3 contains 18 residues. V was cut by 3 bases and J by 4 bases, with 24 bases left in between. CDR1 and CDR2 from the germline V gene are LGHNA and YNFKEQ.